The next 13 T cell receptor beta chains were all read from a single sample in a study of blood T cell repertoires in COVID-19. The method was immunoSEQ multiplex PCR; TCRdb's version includes in-frame clones alone and lacks a portion of them. The sample holds 150,000 to 200,000 clones, approximately 88% seen once. Input material: PBMCs or T cells enriched from blood (not recorded which). These receptor sequences come from a young woman who had recovered from COVID-19.

V and J are TRBV19 and TRBJ2-4; 9 bases agree with TRBD2. Unmatched junction bases numbered 8, after V lost 1 base and J lost 1 base. The CDR3 has 18 residues. Looked up from germline, CDR1 is LNHDA and CDR2 is SQIVND (reference sequence). In DNA, the CDR3 is TGTGCCAGTAGTATAGGTTCGAGGCTAGCGGGGGCCAAAAACATTCAGTACTTC. It encodes CASSIGSRLAGAKNIQYF.

The CDR3 coding sequence is TGTGCCAGCAGTTATGGACTAGAAAGCCATGAGCAGTTCTTC. It is translated as CASSYGLESHEQFF. The chain links TRBV6-2 or TRBV6-3 to TRBJ2-1; TRBD2 matches 7 bases. Germline CDR1 MNHEY, CDR2 SVGEGT. V shed 3 bases, J shed 8 bases, and the junction held 7 bases outside the gene matches. The CDR3 has 14 residues.

The CDR3 DNA sequence: TGTGCCAGTAGTAGCCAGGCCCTTGGCGGGGAGCTGTTTTTT. The encoded protein is CASSSQALGGELFF. This chain joins TRBV19 and TRBJ2-2; D unclear. The CDR3 length is 14 residues. Germline V gives CDR1 LNHDA, CDR2 SQIVND (reference sequence). V was trimmed by 4 bases and J by 7 bases, leaving 13 bases between them.

The chain is built from TRBV9 and TRBJ2-1; D may be TRBD2 (5 bases). The CDR3 covers 16 residues. V lost 3 bases, J lost 1 base, and 14 bases lay in between. Germline lookup yields CDR1 SGDLS and CDR2 YYNGEE. Here the CDR3 DNA reads TGTGCCAGCAGCGCACGACTAAGTCGGTCCTACAATGAGCAGTTCTTC. It is translated as CASSARLSRSYNEQFF.

This clone turned up a few times. The V and J genes are TRBV3-1 (or the pseudogene TRBV3-2) and TRBJ2-2; 7 bases align to TRBD2. Germline V CDR1 and CDR2: LGHDT, YNNKEL (reference sequence). This CDR3 spans 16 amino acids. J gave up 9 bases and V 0 bases, and 10 bases lay outside the gene matches. In DNA form, the CDR3 reads TGTGCCAGCAGCCAAGATCGCCGGGAGGTCCTCAGGGAGCTGTTTTTT. Residues: CASSQDRREVLRELFF.

The rearrangement joins TRBV11-2 to TRBJ2-3, with D possibly matching TRBD1 (6 bases). The CDR3 sequence is 14 residues long. In germline, CDR1 is SGHAT, CDR2 FQNNGV. The ends were cut back, 2 bases at V and 5 bases at J, with 11 bases in the middle. CDR3: CASSLLGAGDTQYF. The CDR3 DNA reads TGTGCCAGCAGCTTATTGGGGGCCGGAGATACGCAGTATTTT.

The chain recombines TRBV11-2 with TRBJ2-7; D might be TRBD2 (5 bases). Germline V gene data show CDR1 as SGHAT and CDR2 as FQNNGV. Trimming cost V 8 bases and J 4 bases, with 12 bases left between them. The CDR3 is 12 residues long. CDR3 residues: CASGEYSYEQYF. Here the CDR3 DNA reads TGTGCCAGCGGGGAGTATTCTTACGAGCAGTACTTC.

The chain links TRBV5-4 to TRBJ2-7; 13 bases map to TRBD2. This CDR3 comprises 16 residues. From germline, CDR1 is SGHNT and CDR2 YYREEE (reference sequence). Trimming at V came to 5 bases and at J to 3 bases, leaving 8 bases not matched to a gene. DNA for the CDR3: TGTGCCAGCAGGGCGGGACTAGCGGGGCAATTCTACGAGCAGTACTTC. Its translation: CASRAGLAGQFYEQYF.

The chain employs TRBV27 and TRBJ2-3, with 12 nucleotides matching TRBD2. V trimming: 5 bases; J trimming: 5 bases; junction bases outside the gene matches: 14. The V gene's germline CDR1 is MNHEY and CDR2 SMNVEV (reference sequence). The CDR3 is 18 amino acids. The DNA of the CDR3 is TGTGCCAGCAGTCCCCGTCTGCGGACTAGCGGGGTTGGAGATACGCAGTATTTT. Encoded protein: CASSPRLRTSGVGDTQYF.

DNA of the CDR3: TGCAGCGTTGGAGATGGGCCCCCGGCCCTCGCTGAAGCTTTCTTT. Amino acid sequence: CSVGDGPPALAEAFF. The chain is built from TRBV29-1 and TRBJ1-1, with unresolved D. The CDR3 length is 15 residues. Germline V CDR1 and CDR2: SQVTM, ANQGSEA. V was pared by 4 bases and J by 6 bases, with 21 bases between.

About this clone itself: A read error may account for a junction end that differs from germline. The chain uses TRBV12-5 and TRBJ2-1; 13 positions agree with TRBD2. Germline-derived CDR1 and CDR2 are LGHNT and FRNRAP. The CDR3 length is 17 residues. The CDR3 DNA reads TGTGCTAGTGGATTGGGAACTACTAGCGGGAGGGCCGGTGAGCAGTTCTTC. It codes for CASGLGTTSGRAGEQFF.

The chain couples TRBV28 to TRBJ2-7; 7 nucleotides line up with TRBD1. J was trimmed by 0 bases and V by 2 bases; bases with no gene match: 4. Germline V gene lookup returns CDR1 MDHEN and CDR2 SYDVKM. There are 15 residues in the CDR3. The CDR3 spells CASSLGQGVSYEQYF. As DNA, the CDR3 is TGTGCCAGCAGTTTAGGGCAGGGGGTCTCCTACGAGCAGTACTTC.

The J gene is TRBJ1-1, the V gene TRBV5-1, with D hard to call. Trimming stripped 4 bases from V and 5 bases from J, with 18 bases between. The CDR3 extends over 15 amino acids. Germline loops: CDR1 SGHRS, CDR2 YFSETQ. CDR3 in DNA: TGCGCCAGCAGCACAAAACTGGCAGGTGTTACTGAAGCTTTCTTT. Protein product: CASSTKLAGVTEAFF.